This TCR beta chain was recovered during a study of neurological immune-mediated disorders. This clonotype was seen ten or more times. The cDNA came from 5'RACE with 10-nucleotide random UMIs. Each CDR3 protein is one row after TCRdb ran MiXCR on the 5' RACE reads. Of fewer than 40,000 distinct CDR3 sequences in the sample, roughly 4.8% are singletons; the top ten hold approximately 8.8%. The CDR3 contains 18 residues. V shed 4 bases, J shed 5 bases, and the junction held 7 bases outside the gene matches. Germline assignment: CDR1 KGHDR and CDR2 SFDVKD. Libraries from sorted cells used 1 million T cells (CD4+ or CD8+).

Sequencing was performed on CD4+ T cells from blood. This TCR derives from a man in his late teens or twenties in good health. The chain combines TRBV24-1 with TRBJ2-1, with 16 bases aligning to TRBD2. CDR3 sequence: CATSDSGTSGGANNEQFF. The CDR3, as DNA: TGTGCCACCAGTGACTCCGGGACTAGCGGGGGGGCAAACAATGAGCAGTTCTTC.